Presented here are 32 T cell receptor beta chains from one specimen sequenced in a study of shared clonotypes between healthy human individuals. Repertoires were generated with immunoSEQ multiplex PCR, while TCRdb's copy carries only in-frame clones and drops some. The data contain roughly 2.4 million clones, 90% to 96% of them seen just once; the ten biggest clones take up less than 0.15%. Sequenced material: naive CD4+ T cells sorted from blood. Subset meaning: CD45RA+ positively selected. These receptors came from a man between 18 and 35 years old in good health.

The CDR3 region has the DNA TGTGCCAGCAGCTCCACACGGACAGGGTCTGTCGCGTTGACCCAGTACTTC. It specifies CASSSTRTGSVALTQYF. This sequence joins TRBV7-2 and TRBJ2-5; 8 nucleotides match TRBD1. CDR1 and CDR2 (germline): SGHTA, FQGNSA. This CDR3 is built from 17 residues. J gave up 7 bases and V 4 bases, and 17 bases lay outside the gene matches.

The chain couples TRBV5-1 to TRBJ2-1; weak D call: TRBD1 (6 bases). V shed 2 bases and J shed 12 bases, with 12 bases lying between them. The CDR3 runs to 12 residues. Germline V gene sequence: CDR1 SGHRS, CDR2 YFSETQ. For the CDR3, the DNA is TGCGCCAGCAGCTTTCCGGGACAAGGGCAGTTCTTC. Its translation: CASSFPGQGQFF.

The V call is TRBV7-3, the J call TRBJ2-2; D is possibly TRBD1 (6 bases). The CDR3 spans 17 residues. Germline assignment: CDR1 SGHTA and CDR2 FQGTGA. V gave up 3 bases and J gave up 5 bases, with 19 bases separating them. CDR3 DNA sequence: TGTGCCAGCAGCTTGATGTCGCAGGGGTTTGGGACCGGGGAGCTGTTTTTT. Translation gives CASSLMSQGFGTGELFF.

The chain combines TRBV29-1 with TRBJ2-5; 7 positions agree with TRBD2. J lost 1 base, V lost 4 bases, and 6 bases had no gene match. CDR3 size: 14 residues. Germline loops: CDR1 SQVTM, CDR2 ANQGSEA. As DNA, the CDR3 is TGCAGCGTTGTCGAAGCGGGGTTCCAAGAGACCCAGTACTTC. This gives the protein CSVVEAGFQETQYF.

The CDR3 region has the DNA TGTGCCAGTACCATACAAGATCAGCCCCAGCATTTT. It translates to CASTIQDQPQHF. The chain employs TRBV19 and TRBJ1-5; D is uncertain. Trimming cost V 7 bases and J 5 bases, with 9 bases left between them. The CDR3 runs to 12 residues. Germline lookup yields CDR1 LNHDA and CDR2 SQIVND (reference sequence).

The rearrangement joins TRBV6-1 to TRBJ1-2; 7 nucleotides align to TRBD1. Trimming at V came to 6 bases and at J to 4 bases, leaving 8 bases not matched to a gene. The CDR3 loop spans 14 amino acids. Germline assignment: CDR1 MNHNS and CDR2 SASEGT. This chain's CDR3 is CASSGTRQGYGYTF. CDR3 DNA sequence: TGTGCCAGCAGCGGGACACGACAGGGCTATGGCTACACCTTC.

The chain has TRBV7-9 and TRBJ1-2, with D perhaps matching TRBD1 (5 bases). Germline values: CDR1 SEHNR, CDR2 FQNEAQ (reference sequence). V dropped 1 base and J dropped 8 bases, with 14 bases sitting between them. There are 14 residues in the CDR3. CDR3 sequence: CASSLVGAGPGYTF. In nucleotides, the CDR3 is TGTGCCAGCAGCTTAGTTGGGGCAGGGCCCGGCTACACCTTC. The variable domain in full, completed from reference TRBV7-9 and TRBJ1-2, reads DTGVSQNPRHKITKRGQNVTFRCDPISEHNRLYWYRQTLGQGPEFLTYFQNEAQLEKSRLLSDRFSAERPKGSFSTLEIQRTEQGDSAMYLCASSLVGAGPGYTFGSGTRLTVV.

The V call is TRBV2, the J call TRBJ1-3; D might be TRBD1 (6 bases). Germline CDR1 is SNHLY and CDR2 is FYNNEI. Trimming left V 4 bases short and J 2 bases short, with 9 bases between. The CDR3 sequence is 14 residues long. CDR3 loop: CASSVTGPGNTIYF. Written as DNA, the CDR3 is TGTGCCAGCAGTGTCACAGGGCCTGGAAACACCATATATTTT.

CDR3 nucleotide sequence: TGTGCCAGCAGATTGGAGGCTCCCCTTAGTCAAAATCAGCCCCAGCATTTT. This gives the protein CASRLEAPLSQNQPQHF. V is TRBV28 and J is TRBJ1-5; D is unresolved. Trimming took 6 bases from V and 4 from J, leaving 22 bases between them. Germline V gene lookup returns CDR1 MDHEN and CDR2 SYDVKM. The CDR3 has 17 amino acids.

This rearrangement joins TRBV4-1 to TRBJ2-2, with D maybe TRBD2 (6 bases). V was clipped by 4 bases and J by 5 bases, with 20 bases between them. The CDR3 is 17 amino acids. CDR1 MGHRA and CDR2 YSYEKL come from the germline V gene. The CDR3 spells CASSPAIGSGRTGELFF. In DNA form, the CDR3 reads TGCGCCAGCAGCCCAGCTATTGGTAGCGGAAGGACCGGGGAGCTGTTTTTT.

The chain joins TRBV11-2 to TRBJ2-4, with D possibly TRBD2 on 5 matching bases. V dropped 5 bases and J dropped 9 bases, with 14 bases sitting between them. The CDR3 consists of 13 residues. In germline, CDR1 is SGHAT, CDR2 FQNNGV. Here the CDR3 DNA reads TGTGCCAGCAGCCCCGGGAACCAAGGCATTCAGTACTTC. As protein: CASSPGNQGIQYF.

The CDR3 spells CASSVTADRGRYEKLFF. DNA of the CDR3: TGTGCCAGCAGCGTAACCGCCGACAGGGGCCGGTATGAAAAACTGTTTTTT. The V and J genes are TRBV9 and TRBJ1-4, with 8 bases that match TRBD1. Trimming cost V 1 base and J 6 bases; bases outside gene matches: 11. The germline CDR1 and CDR2 sequences are SGDLS and YYNGEE. This CDR3 spans 17 amino acids.

To note about this clone: This sample includes further DNA sequences coding for the same CDR3. This rearrangement joins TRBV19 to TRBJ1-6; D is unresolved. Trimming took off 1 base at V and 0 bases at J, with 7 bases between the two ends. The CDR3 is 16 amino acids. From germline, CDR1 is LNHDA and CDR2 SQIVND (reference sequence). CDR3 in amino acids: CASSIGVSSYNSPLHF. DNA of the CDR3: TGTGCCAGTAGTATAGGGGTTAGCTCCTATAATTCACCCCTCCACTTT.

The sample holds one count of this clone. V and J are TRBV9 and TRBJ2-7; 8 nucleotides line up with TRBD2. The trim removed 0 bases at V and 4 bases at J, leaving 6 bases unmatched. Germline-derived CDR1 and CDR2 are SGDLS and YYNGEE. The CDR3 runs to 15 residues. This CDR3 reads CASSVDLSGVYEQYF. The CDR3 DNA is TGTGCCAGCAGCGTAGATCTTAGCGGGGTTTACGAGCAGTACTTC. The entire variable domain, with the rest obtained from reference TRBV9 and TRBJ2-7, is as follows: DSGVTQTPKHLITATGQRVTLRCSPRSGDLSVYWYQQSLDQGLQFLIQYYNGEERAKGNILERFSAQQFPDLHSELNLSSLELGDSALYFCASSVDLSGVYEQYFGPGTRLTVT.

The V call is TRBV13, the J call TRBJ2-2, with a weak D call TRBD1 (7 bases). Trimming left V 3 bases short and J 6 bases short, with 17 bases between. This CDR3 has 16 amino acids. Germline-derived CDR1 and CDR2 are PRHDT and FYEKMQ (reference sequence). The CDR3 DNA reads TGTGCCAGCAGCTTTGACGGGAGAGGGGGCGCCGGGGAGCTGTTTTTT. This encodes CASSFDGRGGAGELFF.

The chain joins TRBV6-6 to TRBJ1-1; D possibly corresponds to TRBD1 (6 bases). The V gene lost 0 bases and the J gene lost 1 base, with 12 bases spanning the gap. This CDR3 has 16 residues. Germline CDR1 is MNHNY and CDR2 is SVGAGI (reference sequence). The CDR3 DNA reads TGTGCCAGCAGTTACTCATTACTGACAGGGAACACTGAAGCTTTCTTT. Amino acid sequence: CASSYSLLTGNTEAFF.

This chain joins TRBV7-2 and TRBJ2-3; 10 positions match TRBD2. The CDR3 runs 17 residues. Germline loops: CDR1 SGHTA, CDR2 FQGNSA. V gave up 3 bases and J gave up 4 bases; unmatched junction bases: 10. Here the CDR3 reads CASSLYPLSGGADTQYF. The CDR3 DNA reads TGTGCCAGCAGCTTGTACCCCCTAAGCGGGGGGGCAGATACGCAGTATTTT.

Turning to this clone: Other DNA sequences in this sample translate to the same CDR3. The rearrangement joins TRBV2 to TRBJ2-3; the D is unclear. The germline CDR1 and CDR2 sequences are SNHLY and FYNNEI. V lost 4 bases, J lost 2 bases, and 4 bases lay in between. CDR3 length: 12 amino acids. CDR3 in DNA: TGTGCCAGCAGTGCCGACACAGATACGCAGTATTTT. The encoded protein is CASSADTDTQYF.

Turning to this clone: An end of the junction differs from the germline gene, which may be a read error. The chain uses TRBV7-7 and TRBJ2-7; 8 bases line up with TRBD1. Germline V gene sequence: CDR1 SSHAT, CDR2 FNYEAQ (reference sequence). The CDR3 length is 12 residues. The CDR3 protein is CASSLGQGPLYF. In nucleotides, the CDR3 is TGTGCTAGCAGCTTAGGACAGGGCCCGCTGTACTTC.

J is TRBJ2-2 and V is TRBV4-3, with D perhaps matching TRBD1 (6 bases). This CDR3 is 13 amino acids long. Looked up from germline, CDR1 is LGHNA and CDR2 is YSLEER. Between the trimmed V and J ends, which lost 2 bases and 8 bases, there was a span of 9 bases. The CDR3 sequence: CASSQQGLGELFF. The DNA of the CDR3 is TGCGCCAGCAGCCAACAGGGGTTGGGGGAGCTGTTTTTT.

This clone has just one count. This specimen includes other DNA sequences encoding the same CDR3. The rearrangement joins TRBV18 to TRBJ1-5; weak D call: TRBD1 (6 bases). The V gene's germline CDR1 is KGHSH and CDR2 LQKENI. CDR3 size: 12 residues. V lost 3 bases and J lost 7, with 7 bases in between. CDR3 amino acids: CASSPTGQPQHF. In DNA form, the CDR3 reads TGTGCCAGCTCACCTACAGGGCAGCCCCAGCATTTT.

The J gene is TRBJ2-7, the V gene TRBV6-6; TRBD1 is a possible D gene (6 bases). The germline V and J ends were trimmed by 2 bases and 1 base, with 15 bases remaining between them. The germline V gene encodes CDR1 MNHNY and CDR2 SVGAGI (reference sequence). This CDR3 region has 16 residues. CDR3 loop: CASSYGQGSVSYEQYF. CDR3 DNA sequence: TGTGCCAGCAGTTACGGGCAGGGGAGTGTTTCCTACGAGCAGTACTTC.

The CDR3 is CASSLRTGYEGPADTEAFF. DNA for the CDR3: TGTGCCAGCAGCTTAAGAACAGGATACGAAGGTCCGGCGGACACTGAAGCTTTCTTT. The rearrangement links TRBV7-9 to TRBJ1-1; D is perhaps TRBD1 (5 bases). CDR3 length: 19 amino acids. Germline-derived CDR1 and CDR2 are SEHNR and FQNEAQ (reference sequence). Trimming stripped 2 bases from V and 3 bases from J, with 25 bases between.

Worth noting for this clone: Other DNA sequences of this sample code for an identical CDR3. This chain connects TRBV6-5 to TRBJ1-5, with D possibly matching TRBD1 (6 bases). V lost 6 bases and J lost 3, with 9 bases in between. This CDR3 region has 13 residues. Germline lookup yields CDR1 MNHEY and CDR2 SVGAGI. In nucleotides, the CDR3 is TGTGCCAGCAGCCGGGACACCAATCAGCCCCAGCATTTT. Its translation is CASSRDTNQPQHF.

The V call is TRBV18, the J call TRBJ1-5; D is undetermined. V was shortened by 3 bases and J by 7 bases, with 13 bases between the two germline ends. The CDR3 has 14 amino acids. In germline, CDR1 is KGHSH, CDR2 LQKENI. This chain's CDR3 is CASSPLMVGQPQHF. The CDR3 coding sequence is TGTGCCAGCTCACCGCTGATGGTCGGGCAGCCCCAGCATTTT.

The chain has TRBV9 and TRBJ2-5; D possibly matches TRBD1 or TRBD2 (5 bases each). Trimming shortened V by 5 bases and J by 4 bases, and 15 bases separated the two germline ends. Germline V gives CDR1 SGDLS, CDR2 YYNGEE. The CDR3 spans 14 residues. CDR3 bases: TGTGCCAGCAGTACCTCCGGGACCGGAGAGACCCAGTACTTC. This sequence encodes CASSTSGTGETQYF.

The gene calls are TRBV7-9 and TRBJ2-1; the D gene could be TRBD1 or TRBD2 (6 bases each). CDR3 length: 16 residues. Germline V gene lookup returns CDR1 SEHNR and CDR2 FQNEAQ (reference sequence). V dropped 1 base and J dropped 7 bases, with 17 bases sitting between them. CDR3 sequence: CASSLVGGIEKNEQFF. CDR3 nucleotide sequence: TGTGCCAGCAGCTTAGTCGGGGGCATAGAGAAAAATGAGCAGTTCTTC. Variable domain in full (rest from reference TRBV7-9 and TRBJ2-1): DTGVSQNPRHKITKRGQNVTFRCDPISEHNRLYWYRQTLGQGPEFLTYFQNEAQLEKSRLLSDRFSAERPKGSFSTLEIQRTEQGDSAMYLCASSLVGGIEKNEQFFGPGTRLTVL.

The rearrangement links TRBV9 to TRBJ2-1, with 9 bases matching TRBD2. The ends lost 4 bases at V and 10 bases at J; junction bases unmatched: 3. Looked up from germline, CDR1 is SGDLS and CDR2 is YYNGEE. The CDR3 length is 12 residues. CDR3 in amino acids: CASSRGLAEQFF. The CDR3 nucleotides read TGTGCCAGCAGCAGAGGACTAGCGGAGCAGTTCTTC.

This chain uses TRBV15 with TRBJ1-6; tentative D call: TRBD1 (5 bases). CDR1 LNHNV and CDR2 YYDKDF come from the germline V gene (reference sequence). The length of the CDR3 is 17 residues. The V end lost 1 base, the J end lost 11 bases, and 21 bases lay between the germline ends. CDR3 in amino acids: CATSRVLTTASGPPLHF. Written as DNA, the CDR3 is TGTGCCACCAGCAGAGTTCTTACGACAGCTAGTGGGCCACCCCTCCACTTT.

The gene calls are TRBV29-1 and TRBJ1-6; D uncertain. Germline V gene sequence: CDR1 SQVTM, CDR2 ANQGSEA. CDR3 size: 15 residues. Trimming stripped 6 bases from V and 0 bases from J, with 12 bases between. CDR3 sequence reads: CSVRETSSYNSPLHF. The DNA of the CDR3 is TGCAGCGTAAGGGAGACCAGCTCCTATAATTCACCCCTCCACTTT.

The chain is built from TRBV7-9 and TRBJ2-7; 7 bases match TRBD1. The CDR3 loop spans 14 amino acids. Germline trimming cut 6 bases from V and 2 bases from J; bases unmatched to any gene: 7. Looked up from germline, CDR1 is SEHNR and CDR2 is FQNEAQ (reference sequence). CDR3 in amino acids: CASRRGQDAYEQYF. CDR3 DNA: TGTGCCAGCAGACGAGGACAGGACGCCTACGAGCAGTACTTC. The full variable domain, in which reference TRBV7-9 and TRBJ2-7 provide the parts outside the CDR3, is DTGVSQNPRHKITKRGQNVTFRCDPISEHNRLYWYRQTLGQGPEFLTYFQNEAQLEKSRLLSDRFSAERPKGSFSTLEIQRTEQGDSAMYLCASRRGQDAYEQYFGPGTRLTVT.

This clone was found once. V usage is TRBV11-2 and J usage is TRBJ2-5; D is perhaps TRBD2 (6 bases). The germline V gene encodes CDR1 SGHAT and CDR2 FQNNGV. The CDR3 runs to 13 residues. Between the trimmed V and J ends, which lost 6 bases and 5 bases, there was a span of 13 bases. DNA of the CDR3: TGTGCCAGCAGGCCCCTAGGGAGGGAGACCCAGTACTTC. It specifies CASRPLGRETQYF. The whole variable domain, filled in from reference TRBV11-2 and TRBJ2-5, reads EAGVAQSPRYKIIEKRQSVAFWCNPISGHATLYWYQQILGQGPKLLIQFQNNGVVDDSQLPKDRFSAERLKGVDSTLKIQPAKLEDSAVYLCASRPLGRETQYFGPGTRLLVL.